The 18 T cell receptor beta chains below come from one sample, sequenced in a study of blood T cell repertoires in COVID-19. The assay was immunoSEQ multiplex PCR, and TCRdb's table has in-frame clones only and misses some. The table includes about 48,000 clones, 90% detected once. Sequences were obtained from peripheral blood. These receptors were collected from a man aged 70-80 years with acute or convalescent COVID-19.

The chain couples TRBV7-2 to TRBJ2-5, with 9 positions matching TRBD1. With 5 bases clipped from V and 5 bases from J, the junction kept 3 bases outside the gene matches. The CDR3 has 13 amino acids. Germline CDR1 is SGHTA and CDR2 is FQGNSA. The CDR3 region has the DNA TGTGCCAGCAGCAGGGGACAGGGCGAGACCCAGTACTTC. Protein product: CASSRGQGETQYF.

V usage is TRBV6-2 or TRBV6-3 and J usage is TRBJ2-3, with D unresolved. This CDR3 has 15 residues. CDR1 is MNHEY and CDR2 is SVGEGT in the germline V gene. V lost 5 bases and J 2 bases, leaving 14 bases between the germline ends. CDR3 DNA sequence: TGTGCCAGCAGTCGCGTAGGCGGATACACAGATACGCAGTATTTT. It specifies CASSRVGGYTDTQYF.

The chain couples TRBV13 to TRBJ2-2; 13 bases align to TRBD2. This CDR3 is built from 18 residues. Germline CDR1 and CDR2: PRHDT and FYEKMQ (reference sequence). V shed 5 bases, J shed 4 bases, and the junction held 10 bases outside the gene matches. The CDR3 reads CASSLLAGGLGGTGELFF. The CDR3 nucleotides read TGTGCCAGCAGCCTACTAGCGGGGGGGCTTGGCGGCACCGGGGAGCTGTTTTTT.

The genes are TRBV21-1 and TRBJ1-1; the table's D call, TRBD1, has no DNA check behind it. TRBV21-1 has pseudogene status. The CDR3 runs to 16 residues. The CDR3 DNA follows: TGTGCCAGCAGCCCTCGACAGGGTAGGGGGGACACTGAAGCTTTCTTT. This codes for CASSPRQGRGDTEAFF.

The chain employs TRBV7-2 and TRBJ1-3, with D uncertain. CDR1 and CDR2 from the germline V gene are SGHTA and FQGNSA. V was pared by 1 base and J by 0 bases, with 13 bases between. This CDR3 spans 17 amino acids. CDR3 nucleotide sequence: TGTGCCAGCAGCTTAGGCGGAAGCGGCTACTCTGGAAACACCATATATTTT. Translating gives CASSLGGSGYSGNTIYF.

This chain uses TRBV7-2 with TRBJ2-1; possibly TRBD1 for D (6 bases). CDR1 is SGHTA and CDR2 is FQGNSA in the germline V gene. This CDR3 has 15 residues. V dropped 2 bases and J dropped 4 bases, with 12 bases sitting between them. In DNA form, the CDR3 reads TGTGCCAGCAGCTTAAGGGGACAAATGTACAATGAGCAGTTCTTC. This gives the protein CASSLRGQMYNEQFF.

This chain uses TRBV18 with TRBJ2-7; the D gene is possibly TRBD2 (6 bases). Trimming stripped 3 bases from V and 2 bases from J, with 11 bases between. In germline, CDR1 is KGHSH, CDR2 LQKENI. The CDR3 is 14 amino acids. The CDR3 coding sequence is TGTGCCAGCTCACCCGGGACTGAAACCTACGAGCAGTACTTC. Its translation is CASSPGTETYEQYF.

The chain has TRBV5-1 and TRBJ2-5; 7 positions agree with TRBD1. J was trimmed by 5 bases and V by 0 bases; bases with no gene match: 10. From germline, CDR1 is SGHRS and CDR2 YFSETQ. The CDR3 runs to 16 residues. CDR3 loop: CASSLGQGGGYETQYF. For the CDR3, the DNA is TGCGCCAGCAGCTTGGGACAGGGCGGAGGATATGAGACCCAGTACTTC.

Only one count was recorded for this clone. CDR3 sequence: CASSQVKKGGSWEKLFF. CDR3 in DNA: TGTGCCAGCAGCCAAGTCAAGAAGGGGGGGTCGTGGGAAAAACTGTTTTTT. This chain links TRBV3-1 (or the pseudogene TRBV3-2) with TRBJ1-4; tentative D call: TRBD1 (6 bases). Trimming left V 1 base short and J 8 bases short, with 20 bases between. The CDR3 has 17 amino acids. Germline CDR1 is LGHDT and CDR2 is YNNKEL (reference sequence).

This clone appeared a single time. The gene calls are TRBV3-1 (or the pseudogene TRBV3-2) and TRBJ1-6; D is perhaps TRBD1 (6 bases). The V gene lost 1 base and the J gene lost 9 bases, with 13 bases spanning the gap. From germline, CDR1 is LGHDT and CDR2 YNNKEL (reference sequence). This CDR3 is built from 15 residues. The CDR3 protein is CASSQGRTVGSPLHF. The CDR3, as DNA: TGTGCCAGCAGCCAAGGTCGGACAGTAGGTTCACCCCTCCACTTT.

In its sample, this clone was seen once. This chain joins TRBV29-1 and TRBJ1-1; no definite D call. Germline loops: CDR1 SQVTM, CDR2 ANQGSEA. This CDR3 region has 12 residues. Trimming pared 4 bases from V and 3 bases from J, leaving 9 bases between. The CDR3 protein is CSVALEDTEAFF. CDR3 nucleotides: TGCAGCGTTGCCCTGGAGGACACTGAAGCTTTCTTT.

Regarding this clone: A read error may be the cause here, since a much bigger clone is one base away. Additional DNA sequences in this sample encode the identical CDR3. V gene TRBV2 combines with J gene TRBJ2-7; 7 nucleotides agree with TRBD1. The CDR3 contains 15 residues. In germline, CDR1 is SNHLY, CDR2 FYNNEI. V lost 7 bases to trimming and J lost 4 bases; unmatched junction nucleotides: 13. CDR3 sequence reads: CASTQGWRASYEQYF. DNA for the CDR3: TGTGCCAGCACACAGGGGTGGCGGGCCTCTTACGAGCAGTACTTC.

The chain links TRBV25-1 to TRBJ1-6; D ambiguous. The V gene lost 1 base and the J gene lost 5 bases, with 18 bases spanning the gap. Germline values: CDR1 MGHDK, CDR2 SYGVNS. The CDR3 runs to 18 residues. The CDR3 nucleotides read TGTGCCAGCAGTGAATCCCGGAGAGCCAGAACTAATAATTCACCCCTCCACTTT. Its translation: CASSESRRARTNNSPLHF.

The chain uses TRBV5-1 and TRBJ2-2; TRBD2 is a possible D gene (5 bases). The CDR3 covers 16 residues. The germline gives CDR1 SGHRS, CDR2 YFSETQ. Trimming left V 4 bases short and J 2 bases short, with 15 bases between. CDR3 amino acids: CASSPPGFFNTGELFF. The CDR3 bases are TGCGCCAGCAGCCCGCCGGGGTTTTTTAACACCGGGGAGCTGTTTTTT.

This rearrangement joins TRBV30 to TRBJ1-1; D is possibly TRBD1 (6 bases). Germline CDR1 reads GTSNPN; CDR2 reads SVGIG (reference sequence). The CDR3 sequence is 13 residues long. Trimming stripped 1 base from V and 7 bases from J, with 13 bases between. The CDR3 sequence: CAWSGGLLSEAFF. Here the CDR3 DNA reads TGTGCCTGGAGTGGGGGGCTACTCAGTGAAGCTTTCTTT.

The chain uses TRBV2 and TRBJ2-1, with 8 bases identical to TRBD2. Germline V lookup: CDR1 SNHLY, CDR2 FYNNEI. The CDR3 consists of 14 residues. The ends lost 7 bases at V and 2 bases at J; junction bases unmatched: 4. The CDR3: CASKSGGPYNEQFF. CDR3 in DNA: TGTGCCAGCAAAAGCGGGGGCCCCTACAATGAGCAGTTCTTC.

The chain has TRBV3-1 (or the pseudogene TRBV3-2) and TRBJ1-1; D is possibly TRBD1 (5 bases). The CDR3 has 14 residues. V was pared by 4 bases and J by 5 bases, with 14 bases between. Germline-derived CDR1 and CDR2 are LGHDT and YNNKEL (reference sequence). The CDR3 nucleotides are TGTGCCAGCAGCCCACTACGGGGGGGAACTGAAGCTTTCTTT. Residues: CASSPLRGGTEAFF.

This chain connects TRBV2 to TRBJ1-5; perhaps TRBD1 as D (5 bases). Per germline, CDR1 SNHLY and CDR2 FYNNEI. The CDR3 loop spans 14 amino acids. Trimming removed 3 bases from V and 5 bases from J, with 11 bases in between. The CDR3 loop reads CASSEGRDYQPQHF. The CDR3 DNA is TGTGCCAGCAGTGAGGGCAGGGATTATCAGCCCCAGCATTTT.